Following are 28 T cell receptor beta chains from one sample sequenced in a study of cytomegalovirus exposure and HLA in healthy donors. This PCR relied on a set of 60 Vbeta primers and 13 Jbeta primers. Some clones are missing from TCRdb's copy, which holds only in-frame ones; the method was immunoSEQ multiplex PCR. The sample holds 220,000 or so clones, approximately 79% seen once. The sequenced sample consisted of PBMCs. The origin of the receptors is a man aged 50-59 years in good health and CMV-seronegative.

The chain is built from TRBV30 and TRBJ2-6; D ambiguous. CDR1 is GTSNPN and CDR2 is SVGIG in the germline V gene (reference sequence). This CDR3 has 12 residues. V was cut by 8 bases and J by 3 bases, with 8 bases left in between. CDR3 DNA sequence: TGTGCCAAAGAGAGTGGGGCCAACGTCCTGACTTTC. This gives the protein CAKESGANVLTF.

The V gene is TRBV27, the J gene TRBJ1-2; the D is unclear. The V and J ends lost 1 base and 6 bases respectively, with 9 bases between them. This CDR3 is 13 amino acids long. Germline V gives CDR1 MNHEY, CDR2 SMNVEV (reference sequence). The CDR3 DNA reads TGTGCCAGCAGTTTATTAGGGAGTAATGGCTACACCTTC. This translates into CASSLLGSNGYTF.

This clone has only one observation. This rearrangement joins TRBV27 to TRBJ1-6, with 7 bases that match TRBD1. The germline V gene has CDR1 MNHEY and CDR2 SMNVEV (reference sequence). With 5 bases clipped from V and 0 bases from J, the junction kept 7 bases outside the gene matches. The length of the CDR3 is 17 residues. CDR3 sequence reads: CASSVYRGSSYNSPLHF. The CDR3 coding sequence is TGTGCCAGCAGTGTCTACAGGGGCAGCTCCTATAATTCACCCCTCCACTTT.

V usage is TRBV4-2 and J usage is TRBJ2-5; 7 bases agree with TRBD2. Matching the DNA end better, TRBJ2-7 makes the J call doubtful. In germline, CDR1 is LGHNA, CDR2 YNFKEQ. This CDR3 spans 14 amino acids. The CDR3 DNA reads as TGTGCCAGCAGCCTTCGACTAGCCCGGGACGAGCAGTACTTC. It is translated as CASSLRLARDEQYF.

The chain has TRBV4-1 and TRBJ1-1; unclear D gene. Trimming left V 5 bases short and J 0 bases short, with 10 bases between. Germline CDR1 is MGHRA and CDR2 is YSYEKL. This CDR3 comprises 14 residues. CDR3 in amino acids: CASSSRQMNTEAFF. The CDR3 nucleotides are TGCGCCAGCAGCTCCAGGCAGATGAACACTGAAGCTTTCTTT.

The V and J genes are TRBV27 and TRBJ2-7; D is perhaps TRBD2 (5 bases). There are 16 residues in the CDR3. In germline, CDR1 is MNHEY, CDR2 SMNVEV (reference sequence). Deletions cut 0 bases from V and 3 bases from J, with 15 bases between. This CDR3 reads CASSLSGEAGFYEQYF. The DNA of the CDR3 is TGTGCCAGCAGTTTATCCGGAGAGGCGGGCTTCTACGAGCAGTACTTC.

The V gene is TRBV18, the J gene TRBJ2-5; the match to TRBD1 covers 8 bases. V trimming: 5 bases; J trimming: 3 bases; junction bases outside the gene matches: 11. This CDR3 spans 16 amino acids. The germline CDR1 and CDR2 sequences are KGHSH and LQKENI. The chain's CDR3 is CASSGATGAFKETQYF. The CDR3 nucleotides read TGTGCCAGCTCAGGGGCGACAGGGGCCTTTAAAGAGACCCAGTACTTC. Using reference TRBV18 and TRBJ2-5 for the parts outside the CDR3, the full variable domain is NAGVMQNPRHLVRRRGQEARLRCSPMKGHSHVYWYRQLPEEGLKFMVYLQKENIIDESGMPKERFSAEFPKEGPSILRIQQVVRGDSAAYFCASSGATGAFKETQYFGPGTRLLVL.

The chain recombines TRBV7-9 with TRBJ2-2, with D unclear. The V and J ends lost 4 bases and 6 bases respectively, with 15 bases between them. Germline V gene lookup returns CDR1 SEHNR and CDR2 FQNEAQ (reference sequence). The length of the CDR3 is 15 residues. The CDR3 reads CASSSDPTYAGELFF. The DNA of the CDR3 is TGTGCCAGCAGCTCCGATCCTACTTACGCCGGGGAGCTGTTTTTT.

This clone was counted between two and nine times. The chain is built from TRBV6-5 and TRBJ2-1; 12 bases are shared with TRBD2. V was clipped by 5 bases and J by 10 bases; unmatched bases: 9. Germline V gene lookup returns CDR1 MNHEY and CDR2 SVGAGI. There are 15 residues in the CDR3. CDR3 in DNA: TGTGCCAGCAGTAGACTAGCGGGGGCTCCAGGGGAGCAGTTCTTC. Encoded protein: CASSRLAGAPGEQFF.

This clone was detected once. The CDR3 protein is CASKVSGGPYEQYF. DNA of the CDR3: TGCGCCAGCAAGGTATCGGGAGGGCCCTACGAGCAGTACTTC. J is TRBJ2-7 and V is TRBV5-1, with 8 bases aligning to TRBD2. V lost 6 bases and J lost 2; bases outside the gene matches: 7. Germline V gives CDR1 SGHRS, CDR2 YFSETQ. This CDR3 spans 14 amino acids. Variable domain in full (rest from reference TRBV5-1 and TRBJ2-7): KAGVTQTPRYLIKTRGQQVTLSCSPISGHRSVSWYQQTPGQGLQFLFEYFSETQRNKGNFPGRFSGRQFSNSRSEMNVSTLELGDSALYLCASKVSGGPYEQYFGPGTRLTVT.

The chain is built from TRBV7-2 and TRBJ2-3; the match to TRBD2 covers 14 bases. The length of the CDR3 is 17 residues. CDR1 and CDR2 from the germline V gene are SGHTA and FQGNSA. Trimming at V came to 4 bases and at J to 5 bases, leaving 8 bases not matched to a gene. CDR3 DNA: TGTGCCAGCAGCTCCCCCGGACTAGCGGGAGGCGTAGATACGCAGTATTTT. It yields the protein CASSSPGLAGGVDTQYF.

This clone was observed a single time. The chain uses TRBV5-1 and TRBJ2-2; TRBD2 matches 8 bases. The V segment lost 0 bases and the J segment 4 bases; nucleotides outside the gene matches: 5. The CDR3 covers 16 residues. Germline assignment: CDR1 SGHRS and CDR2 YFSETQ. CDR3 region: CASSLEAGAVTGELFF. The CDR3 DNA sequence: TGCGCCAGCAGCTTGGAAGCGGGAGCGGTCACCGGGGAGCTGTTTTTT.

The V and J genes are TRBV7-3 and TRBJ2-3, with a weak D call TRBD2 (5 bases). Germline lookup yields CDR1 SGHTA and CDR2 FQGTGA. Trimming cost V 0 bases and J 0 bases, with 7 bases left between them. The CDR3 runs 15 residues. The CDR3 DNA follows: TGTGCCAGCAGCTTAACTAGCGCGAGCACAGATACGCAGTATTTT. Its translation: CASSLTSASTDTQYF.

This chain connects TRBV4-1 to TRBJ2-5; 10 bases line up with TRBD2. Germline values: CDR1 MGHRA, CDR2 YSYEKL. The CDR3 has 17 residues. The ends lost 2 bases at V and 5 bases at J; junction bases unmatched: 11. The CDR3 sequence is CASSQFHPSGSGETQYF. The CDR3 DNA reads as TGCGCCAGCAGCCAATTTCACCCTAGCGGGAGCGGGGAGACCCAGTACTTC.

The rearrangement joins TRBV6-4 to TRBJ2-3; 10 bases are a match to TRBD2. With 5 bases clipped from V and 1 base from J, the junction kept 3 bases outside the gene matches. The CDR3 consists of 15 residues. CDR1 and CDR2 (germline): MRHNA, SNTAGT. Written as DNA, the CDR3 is TGTGCCAGCAGTTCCGGACTAGCGGGCACAGATACGCAGTATTTT. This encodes CASSSGLAGTDTQYF.

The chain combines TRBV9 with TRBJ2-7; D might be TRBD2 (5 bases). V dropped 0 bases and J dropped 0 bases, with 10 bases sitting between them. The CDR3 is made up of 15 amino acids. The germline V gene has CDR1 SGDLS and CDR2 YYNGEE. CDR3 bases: TGTGCCAGCAGCGTAGAGGGTAGCGACTCCTACGAGCAGTACTTC. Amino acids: CASSVEGSDSYEQYF.

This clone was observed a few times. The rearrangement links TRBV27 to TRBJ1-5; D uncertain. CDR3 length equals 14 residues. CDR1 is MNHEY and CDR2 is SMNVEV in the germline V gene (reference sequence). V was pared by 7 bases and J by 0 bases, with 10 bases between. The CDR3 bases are TGTGCCAGCAAAACAGCTAATAGCAATCAGCCCCAGCATTTT. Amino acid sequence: CASKTANSNQPQHF.

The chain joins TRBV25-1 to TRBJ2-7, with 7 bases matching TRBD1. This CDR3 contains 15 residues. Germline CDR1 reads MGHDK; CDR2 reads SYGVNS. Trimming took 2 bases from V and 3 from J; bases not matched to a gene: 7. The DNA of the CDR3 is TGTGCCAGCAGTGAACCGGGACAGCCGTACTACGAGCAGTACTTC. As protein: CASSEPGQPYYEQYF.

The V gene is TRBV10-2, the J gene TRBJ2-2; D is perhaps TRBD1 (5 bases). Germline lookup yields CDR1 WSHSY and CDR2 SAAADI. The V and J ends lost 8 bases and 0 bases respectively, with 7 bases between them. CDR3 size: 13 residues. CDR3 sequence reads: CASGHPNTGELFF. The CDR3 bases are TGCGCCAGCGGACATCCGAACACCGGGGAGCTGTTTTTT.

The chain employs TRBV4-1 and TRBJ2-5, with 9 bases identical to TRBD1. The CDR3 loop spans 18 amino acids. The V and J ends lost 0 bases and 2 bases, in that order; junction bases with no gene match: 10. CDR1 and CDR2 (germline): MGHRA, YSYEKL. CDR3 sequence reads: CASSQDYGGTGPQETQYF. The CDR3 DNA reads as TGCGCCAGCAGCCAAGATTATGGTGGGACAGGGCCGCAAGAGACCCAGTACTTC.

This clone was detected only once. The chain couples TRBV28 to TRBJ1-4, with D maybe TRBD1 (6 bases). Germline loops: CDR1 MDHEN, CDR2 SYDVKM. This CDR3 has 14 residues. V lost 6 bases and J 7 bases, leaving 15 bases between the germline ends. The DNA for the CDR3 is TGTGCCAGCAGGGGGACGGGACAAGCTGAAAAACTGTTTTTT. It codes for CASRGTGQAEKLFF.

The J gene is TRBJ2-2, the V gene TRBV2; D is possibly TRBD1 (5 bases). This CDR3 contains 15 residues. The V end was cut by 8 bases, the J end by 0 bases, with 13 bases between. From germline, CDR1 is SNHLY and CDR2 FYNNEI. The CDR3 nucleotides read TGTGCCAGCGAGAGAGCAGGGTCGAACACCGGGGAGCTGTTTTTT. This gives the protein CASERAGSNTGELFF.

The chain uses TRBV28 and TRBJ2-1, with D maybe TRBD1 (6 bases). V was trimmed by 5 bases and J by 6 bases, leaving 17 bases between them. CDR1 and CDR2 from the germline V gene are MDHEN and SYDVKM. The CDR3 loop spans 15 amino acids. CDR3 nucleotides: TGTGCCAGCAGTCGGGACACGCCGTCCCCCAATGAGCAGTTCTTC. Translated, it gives CASSRDTPSPNEQFF.

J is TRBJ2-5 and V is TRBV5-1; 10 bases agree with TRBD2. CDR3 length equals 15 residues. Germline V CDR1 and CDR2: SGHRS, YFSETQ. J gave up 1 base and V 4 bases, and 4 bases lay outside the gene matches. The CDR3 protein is CASSPLAGSQETQYF. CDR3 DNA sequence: TGCGCCAGCAGCCCACTAGCGGGGAGCCAAGAGACCCAGTACTTC. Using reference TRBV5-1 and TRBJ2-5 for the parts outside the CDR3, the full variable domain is KAGVTQTPRYLIKTRGQQVTLSCSPISGHRSVSWYQQTPGQGLQFLFEYFSETQRNKGNFPGRFSGRQFSNSRSEMNVSTLELGDSALYLCASSPLAGSQETQYFGPGTRLLVL.

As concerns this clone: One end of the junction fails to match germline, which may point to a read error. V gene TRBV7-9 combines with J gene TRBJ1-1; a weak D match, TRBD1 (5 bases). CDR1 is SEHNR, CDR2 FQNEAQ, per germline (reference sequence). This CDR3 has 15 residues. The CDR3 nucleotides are TGTTCCAGCAGCCCTGGGGGGGGGATGAACACTGAAGCTTTCTTT. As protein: CSSSPGGGMNTEAFF.

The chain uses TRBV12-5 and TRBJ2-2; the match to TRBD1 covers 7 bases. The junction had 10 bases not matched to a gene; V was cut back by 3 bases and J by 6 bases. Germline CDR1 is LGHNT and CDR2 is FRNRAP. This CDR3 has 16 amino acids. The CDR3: CASGFKGQVVPGELFF. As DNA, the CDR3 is TGTGCTAGTGGTTTCAAAGGACAGGTGGTCCCCGGGGAGCTGTTTTTT.

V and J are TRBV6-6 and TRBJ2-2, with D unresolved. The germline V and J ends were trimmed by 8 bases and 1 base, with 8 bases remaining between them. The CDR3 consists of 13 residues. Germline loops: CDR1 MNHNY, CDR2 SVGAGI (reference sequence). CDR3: CASSAGNTGELFF. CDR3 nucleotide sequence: TGTGCCAGCTCTGCAGGGAACACCGGGGAGCTGTTTTTT.

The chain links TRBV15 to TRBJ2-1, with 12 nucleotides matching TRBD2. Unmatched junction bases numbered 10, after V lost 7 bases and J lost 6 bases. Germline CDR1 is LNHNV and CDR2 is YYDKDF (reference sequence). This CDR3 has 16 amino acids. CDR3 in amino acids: CATTDTGTSGSNEQFF. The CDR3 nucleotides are TGTGCCACCACCGACACCGGGACTAGCGGGTCCAATGAGCAGTTCTTC.